The T cell receptor beta chain described here comes from a study of shared clonotypes between healthy human individuals. The wider study: With ages of 18 to 49, the donors were a couple of women and three men. Each donor had three CD4 naive, three CD4 memory, two CD8 naive and one CD8 memory plate.

The method was immunoSEQ multiplex PCR; TCRdb's version includes in-frame clones alone and lacks a portion of them. The data show roughly 2 million clones, with around 95% seen just once and roughly 0.13% held by the top ten. The germline V gene has CDR1 GTSNPN and CDR2 SVGIG (reference sequence). The CDR3 loop spans 14 amino acids. Trimming pared 5 bases from V and 4 bases from J, leaving 17 bases between. The chain carries TRBV30 and TRBJ1-2; possibly TRBD1 for D (6 bases). Sequencing input: naive CD4+ T cells sorted from blood. This sample's subset: CD45RA+ positively selected. The source is a young man in good health. DNA of the CDR3: TGTGCCTGGGCCGGGACACTTTATGGCTATGGCTACACCTTC. Its translation is CAWAGTLYGYGYTF.